This is a list of T cell receptor beta chains from one sample in a study of blood T cell repertoires in COVID-19. TCRdb's table, derived via immunoSEQ multiplex PCR, lists solely in-frame clones and lacks some. Altogether 90,000 to 130,000 clones are present, 60% to 85% being singletons, with the ten largest covering about 2%. The sequenced material came from peripheral blood. The source is a woman aged 40 to 55 with acute or convalescent COVID-19. The conserved cysteine and the conserved F or W are not part of the CDR3 here.

v_gene,j_gene,CDR3aa
TRBV7-9,TRBJ2-1,ASSPTSGDYYNEQF
TRBV30,TRBJ1-1,AWSVKRNTEAF
TRBV5-4,TRBJ1-4,ASSQGLINEKLF
TRBV3-1/TRBV3-2,TRBJ2-1,ASSPRVAGGTDEQF
TRBV7-2,TRBJ2-4,ASSPTEAKNIQY
TRBV3-1/TRBV3-2,TRBJ2-1,ASSRPGDNEQF
TRBV28,TRBJ1-2,ASSRWGQANNYGYT
TRBV6-6,TRBJ2-7,ASSLSREQY
TRBV28,TRBJ1-6,ASINRGENSPLH
TRBV28,TRBJ1-5,ASSQGDSNQPQH
TRBV19,TRBJ2-2,ASSNYRSGGAAGELF
TRBV24-1,TRBJ1-2,ATSGPGQGKQPNYGYT
TRBV29-1,TRBJ2-1,SAGGGLAGIDEQF
TRBV7-9,TRBJ1-4,ASSPAEATNEKLF
TRBV6-5,TRBJ1-2,ASMGADDYGYT
TRBV7-9,TRBJ2-3,ASSLGSGGTYTDTQY
TRBV12-3/TRBV12-4,TRBJ1-1,ASSLLQGSEAF
TRBV7-9,TRBJ1-1,ASSPPRGEAF
TRBV5-1,TRBJ2-7,ASSADSREQY
TRBV6-5,TRBJ1-4,ASTEGAGNEKLF
TRBV27,TRBJ2-6,ASSPGHGLSGANVLT
TRBV13,TRBJ2-5,ASSRGGVIQETQY
TRBV28,TRBJ1-6,ASSPIGTGNSPLH
TRBV3-1/TRBV3-2,TRBJ1-3,ASSLSGTVSGNTIY
TRBV7-8,TRBJ2-2,ASSQDRGFSGELF
TRBV5-1,TRBJ2-5,ASSLSRGGETQY
TRBV6-2/TRBV6-3,TRBJ2-7,ASSYSGTTREQY
TRBV10-1,TRBJ2-5,ASSASRGETQY
TRBV3-1/TRBV3-2,TRBJ2-1,ASSPLGLAGSNEQF
TRBV4-1,TRBJ1-4,ASSQKYRSEKLF
TRBV6-6,TRBJ1-2,ASSQTGAGGRGDGYT
TRBV4-1,TRBJ2-5,ASSQDWYSGEKY